This TCR beta chain was identified during a study of T cell responses to AZD1222 COVID-19 vaccine. On the study more broadly: Pooling of second doses given at about 4 or about 12 weeks was done.

About this clone: The antigen is undetermined.

Clones were sequenced by immunoSEQ multiplex PCR, and TCRdb holds only the in-frame ones, with some missing. The sample holds some 200,000 clones, about nine tenths seen once. Study findings and constraints: Among spike-specific TCRs, nearly half reportedly target unmutated variant regions. The study found Spike-specific TCR breadth and depth rose after two AZD1222 doses. Of the AZD1222 recipients, only 5 to 7 were seropositive at baseline.

The sequencing here drew on peripheral blood, taken on day 0 of AZD1222 vaccination. The clonotype was recovered from an adult in good health.

CDR3 in DNA: TGTGCCAGCATCGGGGGGTCTGCGGCAAACTATGGCTACACCTTC. This sequence encodes CASIGGSAANYGYTF. The J gene is TRBJ1-2, the V gene TRBV7-2; perhaps TRBD1 as D (5 bases). Trimming removed 7 bases at V and 2 bases at J, with 17 bases between. Looked up from germline, CDR1 is SGHTA and CDR2 is FQGNSA. This CDR3 region has 15 residues.